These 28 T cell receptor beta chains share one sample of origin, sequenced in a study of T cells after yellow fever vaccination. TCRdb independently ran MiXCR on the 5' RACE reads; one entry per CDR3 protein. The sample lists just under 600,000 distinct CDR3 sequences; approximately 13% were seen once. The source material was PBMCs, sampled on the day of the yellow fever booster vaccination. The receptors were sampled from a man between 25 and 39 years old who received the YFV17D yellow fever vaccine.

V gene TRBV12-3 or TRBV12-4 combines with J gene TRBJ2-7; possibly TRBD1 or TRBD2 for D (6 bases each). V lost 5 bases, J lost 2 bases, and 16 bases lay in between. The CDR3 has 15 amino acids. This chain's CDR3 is CASSPGAGVTYEQYF. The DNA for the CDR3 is TGTGCCAGCAGTCCGGGGGCAGGGGTTACCTACGAGCAGTACTTC.

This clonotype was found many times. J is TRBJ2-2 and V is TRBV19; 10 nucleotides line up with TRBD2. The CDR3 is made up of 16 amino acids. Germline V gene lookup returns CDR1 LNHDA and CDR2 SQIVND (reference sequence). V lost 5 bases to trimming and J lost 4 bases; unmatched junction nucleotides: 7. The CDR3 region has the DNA TGTGCCAGTAGTCTTCTAGCGGGAGTTCGCACCGGGGAGCTGTTTTTT. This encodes CASSLLAGVRTGELFF.

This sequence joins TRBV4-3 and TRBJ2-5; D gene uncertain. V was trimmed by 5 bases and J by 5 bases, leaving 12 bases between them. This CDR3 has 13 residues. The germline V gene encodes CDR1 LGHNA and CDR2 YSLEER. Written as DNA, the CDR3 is TGCGCCAGCAGCTGGGGATTCTCGGAGACCCAGTACTTC. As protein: CASSWGFSETQYF.

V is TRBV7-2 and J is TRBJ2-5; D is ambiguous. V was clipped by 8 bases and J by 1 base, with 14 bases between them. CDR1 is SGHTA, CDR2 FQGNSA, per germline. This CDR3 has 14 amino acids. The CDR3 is CASGDGDFQETQYF. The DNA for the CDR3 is TGTGCCAGCGGCGACGGCGATTTCCAAGAGACCCAGTACTTC.

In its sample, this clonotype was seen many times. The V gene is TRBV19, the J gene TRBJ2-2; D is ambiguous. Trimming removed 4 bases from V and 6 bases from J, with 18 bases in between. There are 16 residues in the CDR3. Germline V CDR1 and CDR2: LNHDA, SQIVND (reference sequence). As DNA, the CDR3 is TGTGCCAGTAGTACCCTCGATGTCTTCCCCGCCGGGGAGCTGTTTTTT. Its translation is CASSTLDVFPAGELFF.

In DNA form, the CDR3 reads TGTGCCAGCAAACGGGAGTGGTACAATGAGCAGTTCTTC. Amino acid sequence: CASKREWYNEQFF. This chain uses TRBV28 with TRBJ2-1; tentative D call: TRBD2 (6 bases). The germline gives CDR1 MDHEN, CDR2 SYDVKM. The V gene lost 7 bases and the J gene lost 4 bases, with 11 bases spanning the gap. CDR3 length: 13 amino acids.

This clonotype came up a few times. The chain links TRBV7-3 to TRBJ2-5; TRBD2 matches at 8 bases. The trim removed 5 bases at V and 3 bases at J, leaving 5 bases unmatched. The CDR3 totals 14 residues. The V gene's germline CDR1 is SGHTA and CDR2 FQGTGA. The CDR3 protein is CASSPNSGKETQYF. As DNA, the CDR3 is TGTGCCAGCAGCCCCAATAGCGGGAAAGAGACCCAGTACTTC. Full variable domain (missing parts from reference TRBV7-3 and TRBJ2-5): GAGVSQTPSNKVTEKGKYVELRCDPISGHTALYWYRQSLGQGPEFLIYFQGTGAADDSGLPNDRFFAVRPEGSVSTLKIQRTERGDSAVYLCASSPNSGKETQYFGPGTRLLVL.

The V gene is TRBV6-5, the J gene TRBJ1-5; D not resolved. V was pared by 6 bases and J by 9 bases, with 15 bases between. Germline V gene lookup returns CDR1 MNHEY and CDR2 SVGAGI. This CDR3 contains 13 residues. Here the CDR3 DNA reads TGTGCCAGCAGACCGGGTGTTAAGCGGCCCCAGCATTTT. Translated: CASRPGVKRPQHF.

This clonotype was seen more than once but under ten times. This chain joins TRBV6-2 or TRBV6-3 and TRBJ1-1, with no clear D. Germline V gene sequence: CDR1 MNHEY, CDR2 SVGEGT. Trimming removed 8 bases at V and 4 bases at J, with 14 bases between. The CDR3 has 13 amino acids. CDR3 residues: CASLGSVSTEAFF. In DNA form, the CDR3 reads TGTGCCAGCTTAGGGTCAGTCTCCACTGAAGCTTTCTTT.

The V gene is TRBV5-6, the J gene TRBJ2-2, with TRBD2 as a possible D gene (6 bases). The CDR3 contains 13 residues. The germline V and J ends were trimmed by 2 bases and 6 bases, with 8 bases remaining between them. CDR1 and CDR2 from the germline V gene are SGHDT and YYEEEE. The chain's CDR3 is CASSFREPGELFF. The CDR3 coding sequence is TGTGCCAGCAGCTTTCGGGAGCCCGGGGAGCTGTTTTTT.

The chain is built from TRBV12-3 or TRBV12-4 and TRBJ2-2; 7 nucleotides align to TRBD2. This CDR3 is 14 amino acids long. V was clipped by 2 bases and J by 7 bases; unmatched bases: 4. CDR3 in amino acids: CASSLQRGHGELFF. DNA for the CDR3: TGTGCCAGCAGTTTACAGCGGGGTCACGGGGAGCTGTTTTTT.

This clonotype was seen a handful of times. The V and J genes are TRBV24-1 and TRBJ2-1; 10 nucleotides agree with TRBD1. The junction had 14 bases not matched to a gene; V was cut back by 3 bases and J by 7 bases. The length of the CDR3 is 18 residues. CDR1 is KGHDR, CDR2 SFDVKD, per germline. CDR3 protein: CATSDPTSDRGHGNEQFF. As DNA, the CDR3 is TGTGCCACCAGTGATCCAACTAGTGACAGGGGGCATGGGAATGAGCAGTTCTTC.

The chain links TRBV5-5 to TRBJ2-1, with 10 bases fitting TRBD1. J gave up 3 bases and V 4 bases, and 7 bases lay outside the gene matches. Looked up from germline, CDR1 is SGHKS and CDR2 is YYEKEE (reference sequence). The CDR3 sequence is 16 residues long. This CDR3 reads CASSEDRGRYYNEQFF. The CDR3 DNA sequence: TGTGCCAGCAGCGAAGACAGGGGGCGGTACTACAATGAGCAGTTCTTC.

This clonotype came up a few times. CDR3 DNA sequence: TGTGCCAGCAGCTTCTTCCATCACGGGACCTACGAGCAGTACTTC. Translating gives CASSFFHHGTYEQYF. The chain is built from TRBV7-2 and TRBJ2-7; D may be TRBD2 (5 bases). Germline V gives CDR1 SGHTA, CDR2 FQGNSA. Trimming pared 3 bases from V and 2 bases from J, leaving 14 bases between. CDR3 length: 15 amino acids.

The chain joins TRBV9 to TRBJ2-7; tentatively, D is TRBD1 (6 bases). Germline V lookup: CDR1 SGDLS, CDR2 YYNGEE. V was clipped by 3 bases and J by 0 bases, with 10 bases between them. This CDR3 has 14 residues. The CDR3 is CASSAGVGSYEQYF. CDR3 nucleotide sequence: TGTGCCAGCAGCGCAGGGGTCGGCTCCTACGAGCAGTACTTC.

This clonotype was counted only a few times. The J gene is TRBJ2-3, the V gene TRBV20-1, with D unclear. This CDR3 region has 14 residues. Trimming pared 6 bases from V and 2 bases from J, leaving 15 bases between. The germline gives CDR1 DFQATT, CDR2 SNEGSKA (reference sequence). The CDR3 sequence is CSAPGVGTTDTQYF. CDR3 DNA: TGCAGTGCCCCTGGAGTGGGAACCACAGATACGCAGTATTTT.

The CDR3 DNA sequence: TGTGCCAGCAGTCCGCGGGACAAAGGAAACACCATATATTTT. It is translated as CASSPRDKGNTIYF. J is TRBJ1-3 and V is TRBV27; TRBD1 might be the D (6 bases). The germline V gene has CDR1 MNHEY and CDR2 SMNVEV (reference sequence). Trimming pared 5 bases from V and 4 bases from J, leaving 12 bases between. The CDR3 is 14 amino acids.

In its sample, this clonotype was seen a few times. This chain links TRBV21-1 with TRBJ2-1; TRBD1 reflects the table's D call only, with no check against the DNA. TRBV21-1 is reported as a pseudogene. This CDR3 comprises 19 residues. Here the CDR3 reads CASSPRTGGGLADYNEQFF. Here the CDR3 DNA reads TGTGCCAGCAGCCCGCGGACAGGGGGTGGTTTAGCGGACTACAATGAGCAGTTCTTC.

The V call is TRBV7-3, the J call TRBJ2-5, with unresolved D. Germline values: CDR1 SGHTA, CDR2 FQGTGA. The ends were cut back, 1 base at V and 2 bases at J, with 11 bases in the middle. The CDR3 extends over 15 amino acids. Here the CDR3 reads CASSLNGRQQETQYF. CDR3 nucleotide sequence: TGTGCCAGCAGCTTAAACGGACGGCAACAAGAGACCCAGTACTTC.

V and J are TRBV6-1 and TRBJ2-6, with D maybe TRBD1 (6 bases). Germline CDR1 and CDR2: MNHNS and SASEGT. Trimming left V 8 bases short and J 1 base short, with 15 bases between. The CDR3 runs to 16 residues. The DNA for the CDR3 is TGTGCCAGCCGGAACAGGGCTTCATCTGGGGCCAACGTCCTGACTTTC. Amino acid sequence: CASRNRASSGANVLTF.

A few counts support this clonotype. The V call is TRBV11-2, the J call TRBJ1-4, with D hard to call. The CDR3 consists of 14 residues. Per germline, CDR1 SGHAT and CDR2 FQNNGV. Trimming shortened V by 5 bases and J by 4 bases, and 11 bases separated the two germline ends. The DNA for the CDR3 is TGTGCCAGCAGCCCGATACTCCATAATGAAAAACTGTTTTTT. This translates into CASSPILHNEKLFF. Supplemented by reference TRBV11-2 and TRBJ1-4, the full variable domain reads EAGVAQSPRYKIIEKRQSVAFWCNPISGHATLYWYQQILGQGPKLLIQFQNNGVVDDSQLPKDRFSAERLKGVDSTLKIQPAKLEDSAVYLCASSPILHNEKLFFGSGTQLSVL.

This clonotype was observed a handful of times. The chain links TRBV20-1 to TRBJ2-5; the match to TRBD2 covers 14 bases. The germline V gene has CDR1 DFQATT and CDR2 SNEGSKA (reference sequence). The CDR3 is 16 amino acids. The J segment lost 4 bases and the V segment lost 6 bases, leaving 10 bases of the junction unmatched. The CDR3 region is CSATGTSGSSGETQYF. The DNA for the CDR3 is TGCAGTGCCACCGGGACTAGCGGGAGTAGTGGAGAGACCCAGTACTTC.

CDR3 residues: CASTPGPSAYGYTF. CDR3 nucleotides: TGTGCCAGCACCCCCGGCCCATCCGCCTATGGCTACACCTTC. The chain combines TRBV19 with TRBJ1-2; D not resolved. CDR1 LNHDA and CDR2 SQIVND come from the germline V gene (reference sequence). The CDR3 has 14 residues. The germline V and J ends were trimmed by 9 bases and 4 bases, with 18 bases remaining between them.

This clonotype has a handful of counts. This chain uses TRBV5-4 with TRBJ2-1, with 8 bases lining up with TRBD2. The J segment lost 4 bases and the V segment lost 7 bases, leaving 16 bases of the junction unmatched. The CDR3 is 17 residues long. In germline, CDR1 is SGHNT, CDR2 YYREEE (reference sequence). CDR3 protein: CASPPEGSTSGYNEQFF. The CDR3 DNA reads TGTGCCAGCCCGCCTGAGGGGAGCACTAGCGGTTACAATGAGCAGTTCTTC.

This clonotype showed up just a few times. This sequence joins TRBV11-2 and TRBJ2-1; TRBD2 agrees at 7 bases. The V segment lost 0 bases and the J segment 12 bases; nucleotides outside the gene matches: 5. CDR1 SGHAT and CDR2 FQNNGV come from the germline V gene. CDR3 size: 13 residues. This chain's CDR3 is CASSLEGLAVQFF. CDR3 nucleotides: TGTGCCAGCAGCTTAGAGGGCCTAGCGGTGCAGTTCTTC.

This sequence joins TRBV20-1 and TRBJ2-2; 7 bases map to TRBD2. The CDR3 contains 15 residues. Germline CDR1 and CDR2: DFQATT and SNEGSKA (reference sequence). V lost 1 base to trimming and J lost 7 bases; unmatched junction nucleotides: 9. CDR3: CSARVGGSTGGELFF. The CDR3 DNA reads TGCAGTGCTAGAGTGGGGGGGTCCACCGGCGGGGAGCTGTTTTTT.

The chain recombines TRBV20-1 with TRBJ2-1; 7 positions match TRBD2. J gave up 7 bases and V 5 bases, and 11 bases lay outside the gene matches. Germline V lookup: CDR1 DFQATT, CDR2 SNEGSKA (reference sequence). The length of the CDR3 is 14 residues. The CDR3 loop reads CSAPPQRAGNEQFF. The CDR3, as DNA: TGCAGTGCTCCCCCACAGAGAGCGGGGAATGAGCAGTTCTTC.

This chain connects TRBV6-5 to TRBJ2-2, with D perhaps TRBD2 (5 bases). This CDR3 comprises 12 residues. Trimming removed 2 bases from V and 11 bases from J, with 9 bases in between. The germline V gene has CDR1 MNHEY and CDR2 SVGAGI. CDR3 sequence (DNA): TGTGCCAGCAGTTACGTAGGGAGCGAGCTGTTTTTT. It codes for CASSYVGSELFF.